The rows below give T cell receptor beta chains drawn from one sample of a study of cytomegalovirus exposure and HLA in healthy donors. TCRdb keeps only in-frame clones here, not all; method: immunoSEQ multiplex PCR. The table lists some 120,000 clones, around 73% of them singletons. Sequencing was done on a sample of PBMCs. The receptors stem from a woman in her thirties or forties in good health and CMV-seropositive. Each CDR3 is given with its conserved first and last residue. Fields, in order: CDR3 protein, CDR3 DNA, D gene, clone size, J gene, V gene. A D gene is named only where the DNA matches it firmly. A row's size may be missing; if present it is once, few, many or a size class.

CDR3 protein: CASSLEGQGGHPIF; CDR3 DNA: TGCGCCAGCAGCTTGGAAGGACAGGGGGGCCATCCGATTTTT; D gene: TRBD1; clone size: few; J gene: TRBJ1-4; V gene: TRBV5-1
CDR3 protein: CASSDRTAQETQYF; CDR3 DNA: TGTGCCAGCAGTGATAGGACAGCTCAAGAGACCCAGTACTTC; D gene: -; clone size: -; J gene: TRBJ2-5; V gene: TRBV2
CDR3 protein: CSGHRTDTEAFF; CDR3 DNA: TGCAGCGGACACAGGACGGACACTGAAGCTTTCTTT; D gene: -; clone size: -; J gene: TRBJ1-1; V gene: TRBV29-1
CDR3 protein: CASSQGVQGTDTQYF; CDR3 DNA: TGCGCCAGCAGCCAAGGAGTACAGGGCACAGATACGCAGTATTTT; D gene: -; clone size: -; J gene: TRBJ2-3; V gene: TRBV4-3
CDR3 protein: CATSSGGLATGELFF; CDR3 DNA: TGTGCCACCAGCTCGGGAGGGCTAGCGACCGGGGAGCTGTTTTTT; D gene: TRBD2; clone size: -; J gene: TRBJ2-2; V gene: TRBV15
CDR3 protein: CASSLAGGTGGAEQYF; CDR3 DNA: TGCGCCAGCAGCTTGGCGGGGGGGACGGGGGGCGCCGAGCAGTACTTC; D gene: TRBD2; clone size: once; J gene: TRBJ2-7; V gene: TRBV5-1
CDR3 protein: CASSSPPDRGRPNYGYTF; CDR3 DNA: TGTGCCAGCAGCAGCCCCCCGGACAGGGGGCGTCCCAACTATGGCTACACCTTC; D gene: TRBD1; clone size: -; J gene: TRBJ1-2; V gene: TRBV13
CDR3 protein: CASSHGTSTDTQYF; CDR3 DNA: TGTGCCAGCAGTCACGGGACTTCCACAGATACGCAGTATTTT; D gene: -; clone size: -; J gene: TRBJ2-3; V gene: TRBV5-6
CDR3 protein: CASSLVALTGRTEAFF; CDR3 DNA: TGCGCCAGCAGCCTAGTGGCATTGACAGGGAGGACCGAAGCTTTCTTT; D gene: TRBD1; clone size: few; J gene: TRBJ1-1; V gene: TRBV7-9
CDR3 protein: CASSRDRDEKLFF; CDR3 DNA: TGTGCCAGCAGTCGGGACAGGGATGAAAAACTGTTTTTT; D gene: TRBD1; clone size: -; J gene: TRBJ1-4; V gene: TRBV6-5
CDR3 protein: CASSDGYEQYF; CDR3 DNA: TGTGCCAGCAGTGACGGCTACGAGCAGTACTTC; D gene: -; clone size: -; J gene: TRBJ2-7; V gene: TRBV25-1
CDR3 protein: CASRPGYQETQYF; CDR3 DNA: TGTGCCAGTAGGCCAGGGTACCAAGAGACCCAGTACTTC; D gene: -; clone size: -; J gene: TRBJ2-5; V gene: TRBV19
CDR3 protein: CASSVGGDSNSPLHF; CDR3 DNA: TGTGCCAGCAGCGTAGGTGGCGACAGTAATTCACCCCTCCACTTT; D gene: -; clone size: -; J gene: TRBJ1-6; V gene: TRBV9
CDR3 protein: CASRGHRGSYEQYF; CDR3 DNA: TGTGCCAGCAGGGGGCACAGGGGCTCCTACGAGCAGTACTTC; D gene: TRBD1; clone size: -; J gene: TRBJ2-7; V gene: TRBV6-1
CDR3 protein: CASSQVYSGRGQETQYF; CDR3 DNA: TGCGCCAGCAGCCAGGTTTATAGTGGGCGGGGCCAAGAGACCCAGTACTTC; D gene: -; clone size: -; J gene: TRBJ2-5; V gene: TRBV4-3
CDR3 protein: CASSPDRPKEAFF; CDR3 DNA: TGTGCCAGCTCTCCGGACAGGCCAAAGGAGGCTTTCTTT; D gene: TRBD1; clone size: -; J gene: TRBJ1-1; V gene: TRBV18
CDR3 protein: CASSWMTGGVWKTNEKLFF; CDR3 DNA: TGCGCCAGCAGCTGGATGACAGGGGGCGTTTGGAAAACTAATGAAAAACTGTTTTTT; D gene: TRBD1; clone size: -; J gene: TRBJ1-4; V gene: TRBV5-1
CDR3 protein: CASGGGQMNTEAFF; CDR3 DNA: TGTGCCAGCGGAGGGGGACAGATGAACACTGAAGCTTTCTTT; D gene: TRBD1; clone size: -; J gene: TRBJ1-1; V gene: TRBV2
CDR3 protein: CASSQENGGASGETQYF; CDR3 DNA: TGCGCCAGCAGCCAAGAAAACGGGGGGGCCAGTGGCGAGACCCAGTACTTC; D gene: TRBD2; clone size: -; J gene: TRBJ2-5; V gene: TRBV4-3
CDR3 protein: CASSYLAGGAQSNYEQYF; CDR3 DNA: TGTGCCAGCAGTTATCTAGCGGGGGGGGCCCAAAGTAACTACGAGCAGTACTTC; D gene: TRBD2; clone size: -; J gene: TRBJ2-7; V gene: TRBV2
CDR3 protein: CASSPFTGELFF; CDR3 DNA: TGTGCCAGCAGCCCGTTCACCGGGGAGCTGTTTTTT; D gene: -; clone size: -; J gene: TRBJ2-2; V gene: TRBV7-8
CDR3 protein: CASGYSNYGYTF; CDR3 DNA: TGTGCTAGTGGGTACAGCAACTATGGCTACACCTTC; D gene: -; clone size: -; J gene: TRBJ1-2; V gene: TRBV12-5
CDR3 protein: CASSLGLAEYEQYF; CDR3 DNA: TGTGCCAGCAGCTTAGGACTAGCGGAGTACGAGCAGTACTTC; D gene: TRBD2; clone size: -; J gene: TRBJ2-7; V gene: TRBV11-2
CDR3 protein: CASRPPGSAYEQYF; CDR3 DNA: TGTGCCAGCCGCCCGCCAGGGTCGGCCTACGAGCAGTACTTC; D gene: -; clone size: few; J gene: TRBJ2-7; V gene: TRBV27
CDR3 protein: CASSEGFGGVYEQYF; CDR3 DNA: TGTGCCAGCAGTGAAGGGTTCGGAGGGGTCTACGAGCAGTACTTC; D gene: -; clone size: -; J gene: TRBJ2-7; V gene: TRBV2
CDR3 protein: CASTTREVRGYTF; CDR3 DNA: TGTGCCAGCACGACAAGGGAGGTTAGGGGCTACACCTTC; D gene: -; clone size: few; J gene: TRBJ1-2; V gene: TRBV27
CDR3 protein: CASSLNSGGLAGYNEQFF; CDR3 DNA: TGCGCCAGCAGCCTAAACTCTGGGGGATTAGCGGGATACAATGAGCAGTTCTTC; D gene: TRBD2; clone size: few; J gene: TRBJ2-1; V gene: TRBV4-1
CDR3 protein: CASSYEGQVGAPLHF; CDR3 DNA: TGTGCCAGCAGTTACGAGGGACAGGTTGGGGCACCCCTCCACTTT; D gene: TRBD1; clone size: few; J gene: TRBJ1-6; V gene: TRBV7-6
CDR3 protein: CASSLPGQVYEKLFF; CDR3 DNA: TGTGCCAGCAGCTTGCCCGGACAGGTATACGAAAAACTGTTTTTT; D gene: TRBD1; clone size: -; J gene: TRBJ1-4; V gene: TRBV5-4
CDR3 protein: CASSLGGGEPQHF; CDR3 DNA: TGCGCCAGCAGCTTGGGTGGGGGGGAGCCCCAGCATTTT; D gene: -; clone size: -; J gene: TRBJ1-5; V gene: TRBV5-1
CDR3 protein: CASRSTGLGEQFF; CDR3 DNA: TGTGCCAGCAGGTCAACAGGGCTCGGTGAGCAGTTCTTC; D gene: -; clone size: -; J gene: TRBJ2-1; V gene: TRBV6-5
CDR3 protein: CASSTTGGSYEQYF; CDR3 DNA: TGTGCCAGTAGTACGACAGGGGGCTCCTACGAGCAGTACTTC; D gene: TRBD1; clone size: -; J gene: TRBJ2-7; V gene: TRBV19
CDR3 protein: CASSDKRGAYEQYF; CDR3 DNA: TGTGCCAGCAGTGATAAGCGGGGGGCCTACGAGCAGTACTTC; D gene: TRBD2; clone size: -; J gene: TRBJ2-7; V gene: TRBV6-4
CDR3 protein: CASTVPNRGEPLHF; CDR3 DNA: TGTGCCAGCACCGTCCCCAACAGGGGTGAACCCCTCCACTTT; D gene: TRBD1; clone size: few; J gene: TRBJ1-6; V gene: TRBV5-4
CDR3 protein: CASSLIGRETQYF; CDR3 DNA: TGTGCCAGCAGCTTAATAGGGAGAGAGACCCAGTACTTC; D gene: -; clone size: -; J gene: TRBJ2-5; V gene: TRBV7-2
CDR3 protein: CASSLATGFEQYF; CDR3 DNA: TGTGCCAGCAGCTTAGCTACAGGGTTCGAGCAGTACTTC; D gene: -; clone size: -; J gene: TRBJ2-7; V gene: TRBV7-9
CDR3 protein: CASRKVGDRGTAGANVLTF; CDR3 DNA: TGTGCCAGCAGGAAAGTGGGGGACAGGGGAACAGCTGGGGCCAACGTCCTGACTTTC; D gene: TRBD1; clone size: once; J gene: TRBJ2-6; V gene: TRBV13
CDR3 protein: CASSQDWGETDTQYF; CDR3 DNA: TGTGCCAGCAGCCAAGATTGGGGGGAGACAGATACGCAGTATTTT; D gene: -; clone size: -; J gene: TRBJ2-3; V gene: TRBV4-2
CDR3 protein: CASKPRDRSYEQYF; CDR3 DNA: TGTGCCAGCAAACCCCGGGACAGGAGCTACGAGCAGTACTTC; D gene: TRBD1; clone size: -; J gene: TRBJ2-7; V gene: TRBV6-5
CDR3 protein: CASMGQAETQYF; CDR3 DNA: TGTGCCAGCATGGGACAGGCAGAGACCCAGTACTTC; D gene: TRBD1; clone size: -; J gene: TRBJ2-5; V gene: TRBV28
CDR3 protein: CASRTDRLQGFYGYTF; CDR3 DNA: TGTGCCAGCAGGACCGACAGGCTACAGGGATTCTATGGCTACACCTTC; D gene: -; clone size: -; J gene: TRBJ1-2; V gene: TRBV2
CDR3 protein: CASSARVRRQPQHF; CDR3 DNA: TGCGCCAGCAGCGCGAGGGTTCGGCGGCAGCCCCAGCATTTT; D gene: -; clone size: -; J gene: TRBJ1-5; V gene: TRBV10-1
CDR3 protein: CASSLHRRSSGNTIYF; CDR3 DNA: TGTGCCAGCAGCTTACATCGGAGGAGCTCTGGAAACACCATATATTTT; D gene: -; clone size: -; J gene: TRBJ1-3; V gene: TRBV13
CDR3 protein: CASLTGVGGGVGYYGYTF; CDR3 DNA: TGCGCCAGTTTGACAGGTGTCGGCGGGGGGGTAGGGTACTATGGCTACACCTTC; D gene: -; clone size: -; J gene: TRBJ1-2; V gene: TRBV10-1
CDR3 protein: CASSEGQGNEQYF; CDR3 DNA: TGCGCCAGCAGCGAGGGACAGGGGAACGAGCAGTACTTC; D gene: TRBD1; clone size: -; J gene: TRBJ2-7; V gene: TRBV5-1
CDR3 protein: CASSAQTVNEQFF; CDR3 DNA: TGTGCCAGCAGTGCCCAGACAGTAAATGAGCAGTTCTTC; D gene: -; clone size: -; J gene: TRBJ2-1; V gene: TRBV6-1
CDR3 protein: CASSSPTNEKLFF; CDR3 DNA: TGTGCCAGCAGCTCTCCAACTAATGAAAAACTGTTTTTT; D gene: -; clone size: -; J gene: TRBJ1-4; V gene: TRBV5-4
CDR3 protein: CASSDLTGSSYNSPLHF; CDR3 DNA: TGTGCCAGCAGCGACTTGACAGGGAGCTCCTATAATTCACCCCTCCACTTT; D gene: TRBD1; clone size: -; J gene: TRBJ1-6; V gene: TRBV5-4
CDR3 protein: CASSHGGAKADTQYF; CDR3 DNA: TGTGCCAGCAGTCACGGGGGGGCCAAGGCAGATACGCAGTATTTT; D gene: TRBD2; clone size: -; J gene: TRBJ2-3; V gene: TRBV5-4